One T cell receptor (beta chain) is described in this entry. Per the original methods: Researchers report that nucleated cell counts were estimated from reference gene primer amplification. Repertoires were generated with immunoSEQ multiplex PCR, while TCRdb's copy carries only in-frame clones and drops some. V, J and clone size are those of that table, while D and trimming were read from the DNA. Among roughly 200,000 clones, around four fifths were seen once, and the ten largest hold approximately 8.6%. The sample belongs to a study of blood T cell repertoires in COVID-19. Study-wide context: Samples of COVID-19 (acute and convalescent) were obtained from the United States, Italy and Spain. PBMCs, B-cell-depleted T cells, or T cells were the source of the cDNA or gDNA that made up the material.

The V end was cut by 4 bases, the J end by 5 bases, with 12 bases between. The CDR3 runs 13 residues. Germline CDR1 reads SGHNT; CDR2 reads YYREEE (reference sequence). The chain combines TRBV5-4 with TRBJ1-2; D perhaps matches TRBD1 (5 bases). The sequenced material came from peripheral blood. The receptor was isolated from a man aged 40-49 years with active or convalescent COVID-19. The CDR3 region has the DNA TGTGCCAGCAGCCAAAGTGCAGGGTATGGCTACACCTTC. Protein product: CASSQSAGYGYTF.